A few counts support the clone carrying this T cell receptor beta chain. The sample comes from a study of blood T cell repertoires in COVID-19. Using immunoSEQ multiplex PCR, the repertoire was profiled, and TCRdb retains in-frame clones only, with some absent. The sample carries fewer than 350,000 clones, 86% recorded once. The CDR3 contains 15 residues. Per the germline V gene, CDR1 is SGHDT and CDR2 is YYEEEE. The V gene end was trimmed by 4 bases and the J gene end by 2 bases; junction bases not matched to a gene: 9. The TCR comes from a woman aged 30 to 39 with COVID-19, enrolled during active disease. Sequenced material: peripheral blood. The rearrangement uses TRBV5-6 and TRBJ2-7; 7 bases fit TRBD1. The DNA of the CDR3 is TGTGCCAGCAGCCCTAACAGGGGAGCAGCCTACGAGCAGTACTTC. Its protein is CASSPNRGAAYEQYF.